The entry that follows covers one TCR beta chain sequence. Its antigen is undetermined. The record originates from a study of cytomegalovirus exposure and HLA in healthy donors. Regarding the study as a whole: Among TCR beta chains, those listed as cytomegalovirus-associated numbered over 150. About 87% or about 30% of the time was how often most TCR beta V segments were productive, according to an earlier analysis.

CDR1 and CDR2 (germline): SGHTA, FQGTGA. J gave up 3 bases and V 5 bases, and 2 bases lay outside the gene matches. CDR3 length: 13 amino acids. Amplification used 60 Vbeta primers and 13 Jbeta primers. Profiled with immunoSEQ multiplex PCR; TCRdb holds only in-frame clones, not every one. The sample shows 150,000 to 200,000 clones, about three quarters of them seen only once. The sequencing sample was made of PBMCs. V usage is TRBV7-3 and J usage is TRBJ1-1, with 8 positions matching TRBD1. The sequence derives from a woman aged 40 to 55 in good health and CMV-seronegative. The CDR3 is CASSQDRDTEAFF. CDR3 DNA sequence: TGTGCCAGCAGCCAGGACAGGGACACTGAAGCTTTCTTT.